A single sample is the source of the 27 T cell receptor beta chains below, sequenced in a study of Graves' ophthalmopathy and Graves' hyperthyroidism. As the template, RNA transcripts were used to amplify TCR beta CDR3 regions. Investigators did first-round RT-PCR with HTBI primers, then second-round multiplex PCR. TCRdb called the multiplex PCR reads again in MiXCR, with one record for every CDR3 protein. Among some 520,000 distinct CDR3 sequences listed, under 15% were seen once. The sequenced material came from blood. Receptor source: a woman in her 30s with Graves' ophthalmopathy.

This clonotype was counted between two and nine times. As DNA, the CDR3 is TGCGCCAGCAGTGAGAACAGGGGCCTTACCGGGGAGCTGTTTTTT. Its translation: CASSENRGLTGELFF. The chain uses TRBV10-1 and TRBJ2-2; 7 bases are shared with TRBD1. The CDR3 runs to 15 residues. Trimming removed 2 bases from V and 5 bases from J; junction bases left unmatched: 5. Germline CDR1 and CDR2: WNHNN and SYGVQD (reference sequence).

This clonotype was found a few times. Since a much larger clone is just one base distant, this may be a read error. V usage is TRBV15 and J usage is TRBJ1-1; D is undetermined. The germline V gene encodes CDR1 LNHNV and CDR2 YYDKDF (reference sequence). This CDR3 contains 13 residues. CDR3 sequence: CATSRDLGLEACF. The CDR3 nucleotides read TGTGCCACCAGCAGAGATCTAGGACTTGAAGCTTGCTTT.

The count of this clonotype is one. CDR3 protein: CATKGGGSGTGELFF. The CDR3 DNA follows: TGTGCCACCAAAGGTGGAGGCAGTGGAACCGGGGAGCTGTTTTTT. This chain uses TRBV19 with TRBJ2-2; D might be TRBD2 (5 bases). Trimming removed 10 bases from V and 5 bases from J, with 20 bases in between. The CDR3 contains 15 residues. Germline V gene data show CDR1 as LNHDA and CDR2 as SQIVND (reference sequence). Full variable domain (remainder filled in from reference TRBV19 and TRBJ2-2): DGGITQSPKYLFRKEGQNVTLSCEQNLNHDAMYWYRQDPGQGLRLIYYSQIVNDFQKGDIAEGYSVSREKKESFPLTVTSAQKNPTAFYLCATKGGGSGTGELFFGEGSRLTVL.

In its sample, this clonotype was seen many times. The rearrangement joins TRBV2 to TRBJ2-5, with a weak D call TRBD2 (5 bases). The CDR3 consists of 14 residues. V was trimmed by 5 bases and J by 4 bases, leaving 14 bases between them. The germline gives CDR1 SNHLY, CDR2 FYNNEI. This chain's CDR3 is CASSKNVAGETQYF. The CDR3 DNA follows: TGTGCCAGCAGTAAAAACGTGGCGGGAGAGACCCAGTACTTC.

CDR3 loop: CASSTPAGGATGELFF. DNA of the CDR3: TGCGCCAGCAGCACCCCAGCGGGAGGGGCCACCGGGGAGCTGTTTTTT. This rearrangement joins TRBV5-1 to TRBJ2-2, with 10 nucleotides matching TRBD2. Per germline, CDR1 SGHRS and CDR2 YFSETQ. Trimming cost V 4 bases and J 4 bases; bases outside gene matches: 7. There are 16 residues in the CDR3.

This clonotype was observed many times. Sequence at one end of the junction differs from germline and may be a read error. The J gene is TRBJ2-7, the V gene TRBV7-9; 8 bases are a match to TRBD1. This CDR3 is built from 14 residues. Per the germline V gene, CDR1 is SEHNR and CDR2 is FQNEAQ (reference sequence). The CDR3 DNA is TGTGCCAGCAGCTACGGACAGGGTTCCTCCGAGCAGTACTTC. It encodes CASSYGQGSSEQYF.

This chain joins TRBV10-3 and TRBJ2-7, with TRBD2 matching over 13 bases. V gave up 7 bases and J gave up 6 bases; unmatched junction bases: 12. There are 16 residues in the CDR3. From germline, CDR1 is ENHRY and CDR2 SYGVKD. CDR3 nucleotide sequence: TGTGCCATCAAGCCAGGACTAGCGGGAGTGCGGGCCGAGCAGTACTTC. This translates into CAIKPGLAGVRAEQYF.

The sample holds many counts of this clonotype. The chain uses TRBV7-2 and TRBJ2-5, with D perhaps TRBD2 (5 bases). CDR1 is SGHTA and CDR2 is FQGNSA in the germline V gene. With 0 bases removed from V and 5 bases from J, the gap between germline ends came to 16 bases. This CDR3 is 16 amino acids long. The chain's CDR3 is CASSLAVSLAQETQYF. In DNA, the CDR3 is TGTGCCAGCAGCTTAGCAGTATCCCTAGCACAGGAGACCCAGTACTTC.

At least ten counts were recorded for this clonotype. The chain links TRBV28 to TRBJ2-6, with D possibly TRBD2 on 6 matching bases. V lost 4 bases and J lost 1, with 17 bases in between. The CDR3 contains 18 residues. The V gene's germline CDR1 is MDHEN and CDR2 SYDVKM. CDR3 nucleotides: TGTGCCAGCAGTTCGGCCCCGGGACTGATTTCTGGGGCCAACGTCCTGACTTTC. Translated: CASSSAPGLISGANVLTF.

This clonotype appeared many times. The chain joins TRBV11-2 to TRBJ2-2; 7 bases are a match to TRBD1. The germline V gene has CDR1 SGHAT and CDR2 FQNNGV. The CDR3 is 16 residues long. The junction had 11 bases not matched to a gene; V was cut back by 5 bases and J by 5 bases. The CDR3 loop is CASSQGQIELTGELFF. CDR3 DNA: TGTGCCAGCAGCCAGGGACAGATCGAACTGACCGGGGAGCTGTTTTTT. The full variable domain, rest sourced from reference TRBV11-2 and TRBJ2-2, is EAGVAQSPRYKIIEKRQSVAFWCNPISGHATLYWYQQILGQGPKLLIQFQNNGVVDDSQLPKDRFSAERLKGVDSTLKIQPAKLEDSAVYLCASSQGQIELTGELFFGEGSRLTVL.

Ten or more counts support this clonotype. CDR3 coding DNA: TGCAGTGCTATGGGACACAATCAGCCCCAGCATTTT. It specifies CSAMGHNQPQHF. The chain uses TRBV20-1 and TRBJ1-5; weak D call: TRBD1 (6 bases). The germline CDR1 and CDR2 sequences are DFQATT and SNEGSKA (reference sequence). The CDR3 is 12 residues long. V lost 4 bases, J lost 3 bases, and 7 bases lay in between.

There are many counts of this clonotype. The chain couples TRBV6-6 to TRBJ2-5; 14 bases line up with TRBD2. The CDR3 sequence is 20 residues long. V lost 7 bases and J lost 0; bases outside the gene matches: 16. Germline assignment: CDR1 MNHNY and CDR2 SVGAGI (reference sequence). The CDR3 protein is CASTSRPPGLAGEYQETQYF. For the CDR3, the DNA is TGTGCCAGCACTTCACGACCCCCGGGACTAGCGGGGGAGTACCAAGAGACCCAGTACTTC.

This clonotype appeared many times. The CDR3 end shows no conserved phenylalanine or tryptophan, and so a read error is likely. The rearrangement joins TRBV19 to TRBJ1-1; tentative D call: TRBD1 (6 bases). The CDR3 has 12 residues. V gave up 6 bases and J gave up 8 bases, with 13 bases separating them. CDR1 LNHDA and CDR2 SQIVND come from the germline V gene (reference sequence). The CDR3 DNA sequence: TGTGCCAGTAGCACTACAGGGATAGAAGCTTTCCTT. Encoded protein: CASSTTGIEAFL.

There are many counts of this clonotype. This chain uses TRBV29-1 with TRBJ1-1; D unresolved. CDR1 and CDR2 from the germline V gene are SQVTM and ANQGSEA. Trimming removed 0 bases at V and 3 bases at J, with 5 bases between. This CDR3 spans 12 amino acids. CDR3 sequence reads: CSVEESYTEAFF. CDR3 nucleotides: TGCAGCGTTGAAGAGTCGTACACTGAAGCTTTCTTT.

This clonotype was recorded many times. The rearrangement uses TRBV2 and TRBJ1-5, with TRBD1 as a possible D gene (5 bases). The CDR3 is 15 amino acids. Germline CDR1 is SNHLY and CDR2 is FYNNEI. Deletions cut 3 bases from V and 2 bases from J, with 11 bases between. DNA of the CDR3: TGTGCCAGCAGTGAGAGTGTGGGGCGCAATCAGCCCCAGCATTTT. Amino acids: CASSESVGRNQPQHF.

In its sample, this clonotype was seen a few times. J is TRBJ2-7 and V is TRBV28; D is possibly TRBD2 (7 bases). Germline CDR1 and CDR2: MDHEN and SYDVKM. CDR3 length equals 14 residues. Deletions cut 7 bases from V and 3 bases from J, with 16 bases between. CDR3 region: CASIPRGARYEQYF. CDR3 coding DNA: TGTGCCAGCATCCCCCGGGGGGCGCGCTACGAGCAGTACTTC.

The sample holds many counts of this clonotype. V is TRBV9 and J is TRBJ2-5, with D unresolved. Germline CDR1 and CDR2: SGDLS and YYNGEE. CDR3 size: 15 residues. V was clipped by 4 bases and J by 3 bases, with 16 bases between them. CDR3 region: CASSPGIQPKETQYF. CDR3 nucleotides: TGTGCCAGCAGCCCTGGTATACAGCCGAAAGAGACCCAGTACTTC.

This clonotype was observed a handful of times. The genes are TRBV6-1 and TRBJ2-5, with D possibly matching TRBD2 (6 bases). The length of the CDR3 is 15 residues. Trimming pared 6 bases from V and 4 bases from J, leaving 18 bases between. The germline gives CDR1 MNHNS, CDR2 SASEGT. CDR3 protein: CASSPSPRGGETQYF. Written as DNA, the CDR3 is TGTGCCAGCAGCCCCTCCCCTCGGGGAGGAGAGACCCAGTACTTC.

This clonotype was detected only a few times. V is TRBV4-1 and J is TRBJ1-2, with D uncertain. The germline V gene encodes CDR1 MGHRA and CDR2 YSYEKL. Trimming removed 4 bases from V and 11 bases from J, with 17 bases in between. This CDR3 spans 13 amino acids. The CDR3 protein is CASSPIPPEEYTF. The CDR3 DNA follows: TGCGCCAGCAGCCCCATCCCGCCCGAGGAATACACCTTC.

This clonotype has just a few counts. The rearrangement links TRBV28 to TRBJ2-7; 9 nucleotides match TRBD1. Trimming removed 7 bases from V and 4 bases from J; junction bases left unmatched: 11. This CDR3 comprises 15 residues. The germline CDR1 and CDR2 sequences are MDHEN and SYDVKM. CDR3 protein: CASKNPGTGIYEQYF. CDR3 in DNA: TGTGCCAGCAAAAACCCCGGGACAGGGATTTACGAGCAGTACTTC.

This clonotype occurred many times. The rearrangement joins TRBV10-1 to TRBJ2-7; 10 bases line up with TRBD1. V shed 3 bases and J 2 bases; nucleotides not matched to a gene: 4. The CDR3 is 15 amino acids. Germline lookup yields CDR1 WNHNN and CDR2 SYGVQD (reference sequence). The CDR3 reads CASSESGQGAYEQYF. The CDR3 DNA reads as TGCGCCAGCAGTGAATCTGGACAGGGGGCCTACGAGCAGTACTTC.

This clonotype has a handful of counts. The rearrangement joins TRBV12-3 or TRBV12-4 to TRBJ1-3; D is unclear. V was clipped by 10 bases and J by 1 base, with 11 bases between them. This CDR3 is 13 amino acids long. The CDR3 DNA follows: TGTGCCATCAGACCTCGGTCTGGAAACACCATATATTTT. Translating it yields CAIRPRSGNTIYF.

Ten or more counts support this clonotype. This sequence joins TRBV6-1 and TRBJ2-7; D is ambiguous. Between the trimmed V and J ends, which lost 10 bases and 2 bases, there was a span of 0 bases. CDR3 length equals 8 residues. Germline V gives CDR1 MNHNS, CDR2 SASEGT. In nucleotides, the CDR3 is TGTGCCACCTACGAGCAGTACTTC. It codes for CATYEQYF.

This clonotype was observed many times. This rearrangement joins TRBV15 to TRBJ2-7, with D maybe TRBD2 (6 bases). This CDR3 contains 14 residues. The germline CDR1 and CDR2 sequences are LNHNV and YYDKDF (reference sequence). The V end was cut by 1 base, the J end by 7 bases, with 14 bases between. CDR3 bases: TGTGCCACCAGCAGAGGCAGGGACTCCTGGGAGCAGTACTTC. The encoded protein is CATSRGRDSWEQYF.

This clonotype was observed a few times. V usage is TRBV4-1 and J usage is TRBJ1-1; 8 bases line up with TRBD1. V lost 1 base and J lost 4; bases outside the gene matches: 2. This CDR3 is 14 amino acids long. The germline gives CDR1 MGHRA, CDR2 YSYEKL. CDR3: CASSQVGTGTEAFF. The CDR3 nucleotides are TGCGCCAGCAGCCAAGTTGGGACAGGCACTGAAGCTTTCTTT.

This clonotype has a handful of counts. The gene calls are TRBV12-3 or TRBV12-4 and TRBJ2-5; D might be TRBD1 (7 bases). The germline V and J ends were trimmed by 0 bases and 5 bases, with 19 bases remaining between them. This CDR3 contains 17 residues. The CDR3 nucleotides read TGTGCCAGCAGTTTAGCCCGGGGCGCAGGGGGGAGGGAGACCCAGTACTTC. This translates into CASSLARGAGGRETQYF.

The sample holds a few counts of this clonotype. The chain uses TRBV5-1 and TRBJ1-1; no definite D call. This CDR3 is built from 16 residues. The V end was cut by 2 bases, the J end by 3 bases, with 17 bases between. Germline CDR1 is SGHRS and CDR2 is YFSETQ. The CDR3 reads CASSLAGGPPDTEAFF. The CDR3 DNA is TGCGCCAGCAGCTTAGCGGGAGGGCCTCCGGACACTGAAGCTTTCTTT. The full variable domain, completed using reference TRBV5-1 and TRBJ1-1, is KAGVTQTPRYLIKTRGQQVTLSCSPISGHRSVSWYQQTPGQGLQFLFEYFSETQRNKGNFPGRFSGRQFSNSRSEMNVSTLELGDSALYLCASSLAGGPPDTEAFFGQGTRLTVV.